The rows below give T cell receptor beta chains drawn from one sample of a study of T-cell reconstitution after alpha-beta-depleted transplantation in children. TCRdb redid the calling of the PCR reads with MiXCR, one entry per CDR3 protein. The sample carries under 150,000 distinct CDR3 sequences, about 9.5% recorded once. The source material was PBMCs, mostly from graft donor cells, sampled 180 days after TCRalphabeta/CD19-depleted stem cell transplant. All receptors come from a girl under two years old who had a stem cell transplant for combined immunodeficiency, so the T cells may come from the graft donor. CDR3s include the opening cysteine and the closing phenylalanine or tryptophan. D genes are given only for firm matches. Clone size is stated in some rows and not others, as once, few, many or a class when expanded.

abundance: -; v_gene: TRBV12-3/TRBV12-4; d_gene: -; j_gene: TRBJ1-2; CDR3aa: CASTKGYGYTF; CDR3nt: TGTGCCAGCACCAAGGGTTATGGCTACACCTTC
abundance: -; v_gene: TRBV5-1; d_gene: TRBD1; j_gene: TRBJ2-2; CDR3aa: CASSLDPRGQGATTGELFF; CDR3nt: TGCGCCAGCAGCTTGGACCCTCGGGGACAGGGGGCAACCACCGGGGAGCTGTTTTTT
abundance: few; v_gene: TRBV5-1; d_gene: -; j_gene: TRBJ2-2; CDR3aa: CASSLSGSLGGELFF; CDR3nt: TGCGCCAGCAGCTTGTCCGGGAGTTTGGGCGGGGAGCTGTTTTTT
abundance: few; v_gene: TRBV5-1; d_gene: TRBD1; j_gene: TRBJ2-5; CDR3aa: CASSFHRGLETQYF; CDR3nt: TGCGCCAGCAGCTTCCACAGGGGGCTAGAGACCCAGTACTTC
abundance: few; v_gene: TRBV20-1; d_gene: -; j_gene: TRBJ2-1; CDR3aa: CSAKTSSYNEQFF; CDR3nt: TGCAGTGCCAAGACAAGCTCCTACAATGAGCAGTTCTTC
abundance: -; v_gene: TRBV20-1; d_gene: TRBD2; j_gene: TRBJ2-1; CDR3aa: CSARKGSGAYNEQFF; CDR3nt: TGCAGTGCTAGAAAAGGTAGCGGGGCTTACAATGAGCAGTTCTTC
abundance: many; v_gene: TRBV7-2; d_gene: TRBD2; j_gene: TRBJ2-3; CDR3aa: CASSYLAEADTQYF; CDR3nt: TGTGCCAGCAGTTACCTAGCGGAAGCAGATACGCAGTATTTT
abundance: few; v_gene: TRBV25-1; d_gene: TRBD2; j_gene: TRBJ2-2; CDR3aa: CASREAGANTGELFF; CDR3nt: TGTGCCAGCAGGGAAGCGGGGGCGAACACCGGGGAGCTGTTTTTT
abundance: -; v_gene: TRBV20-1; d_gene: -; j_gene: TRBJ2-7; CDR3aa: CSARDIQGSYEQYF; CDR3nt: TGCAGTGCTAGAGATATCCAGGGGTCCTACGAGCAGTACTTC
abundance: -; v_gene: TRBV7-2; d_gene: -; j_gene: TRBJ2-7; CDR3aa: CASSLRVQAPPREQYF; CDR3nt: TGTGCCAGCAGCTTAAGAGTGCAGGCACCCCCTCGGGAGCAGTACTTC
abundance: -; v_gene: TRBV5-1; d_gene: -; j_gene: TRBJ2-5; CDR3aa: CASSLAPPPQGQETQYF; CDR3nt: TGCGCCAGCAGCTTGGCCCCCCCGCCCCAGGGCCAAGAGACCCAGTACTTC
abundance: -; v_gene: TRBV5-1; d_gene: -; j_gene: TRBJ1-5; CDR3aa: CASSGGPSNQPQHF; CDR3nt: TGCGCCAGCAGCGGGGGACCTAGCAATCAGCCCCAGCATTTT
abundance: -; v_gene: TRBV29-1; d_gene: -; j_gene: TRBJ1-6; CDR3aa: CSVTTENSPLHF; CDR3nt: TGCAGCGTTACGACGGAAAATTCACCCCTCCACTTT
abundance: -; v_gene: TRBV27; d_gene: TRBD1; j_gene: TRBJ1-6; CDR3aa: CASSFYRGGDSPLHF; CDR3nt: TGTGCCAGCAGTTTTTACAGGGGCGGGGATTCACCCCTCCACTTT
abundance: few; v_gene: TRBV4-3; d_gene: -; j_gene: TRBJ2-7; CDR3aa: CASSGLPGSYEQYF; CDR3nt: TGCGCCAGTTCGGGCCTCCCGGGGAGCTACGAGCAGTACTTC
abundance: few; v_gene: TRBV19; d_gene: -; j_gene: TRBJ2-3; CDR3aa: CASSMRRDNTDTQYF; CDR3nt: TGTGCCAGTAGTATGAGGAGGGACAACACAGATACGCAGTATTTT
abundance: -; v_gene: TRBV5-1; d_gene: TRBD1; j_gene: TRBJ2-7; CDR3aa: CASSLFPGQALYEQYF; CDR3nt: TGCGCCAGCAGCTTGTTTCCGGGACAGGCTCTCTACGAGCAGTACTTC
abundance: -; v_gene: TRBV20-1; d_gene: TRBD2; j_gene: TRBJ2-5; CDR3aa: CSASAGGWETQYF; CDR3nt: TGCAGTGCTAGTGCGGGAGGATGGGAGACCCAGTACTTC
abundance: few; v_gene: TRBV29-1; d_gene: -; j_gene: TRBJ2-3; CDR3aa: CSVGLSTDTQYF; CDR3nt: TGCAGCGTTGGCCTCAGCACAGATACGCAGTATTTT
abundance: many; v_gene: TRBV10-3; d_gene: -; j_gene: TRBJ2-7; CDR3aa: CAISEQGAYEQYF; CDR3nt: TGTGCCATCAGTGAACAGGGAGCCTACGAGCAGTACTTC
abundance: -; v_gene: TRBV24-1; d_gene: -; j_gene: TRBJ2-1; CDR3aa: CATSPGHTYNEQFF; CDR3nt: TGTGCCACCAGCCCGGGACACACGTACAATGAGCAGTTCTTC
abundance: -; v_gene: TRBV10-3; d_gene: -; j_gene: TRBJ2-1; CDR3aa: CAISKVKGSYNEQFF; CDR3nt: TGTGCCATCAGTAAGGTTAAGGGGTCCTACAATGAGCAGTTCTTC